Shown below are 10 T cell receptor beta chains from a single sample sequenced in a study of graft-versus-host responses after intestinal transplantation. Clones were read by immunoSEQ multiplex PCR, and TCRdb kept only the in-frame ones, dropping some. The table lists tens of thousands of clones, around 89% of them singletons. These receptors have no known antigen. The sequencing used unstimulated CD8+ T cells sorted from spleen or lymph node cells, collected before intestinal transplant. The receptors originated from a human donor who received an intestinal transplant.

This chain connects TRBV11-2 to TRBJ2-7, with 8 positions matching TRBD2. V shed 5 bases, J shed 6 bases, and the junction held 9 bases outside the gene matches. This CDR3 spans 14 amino acids. From germline, CDR1 is SGHAT and CDR2 FQNNGV. The CDR3 here is CASSPPVGGAEQYF. The CDR3, as DNA: TGTGCCAGCAGCCCGCCGGTCGGGGGGGCCGAGCAGTACTTC.

The V gene is TRBV7-9, the J gene TRBJ1-5, with D uncertain. Germline V gives CDR1 SEHNR, CDR2 FQNEAQ (reference sequence). Trimming shortened V by 2 bases and J by 5 bases, and 10 bases separated the two germline ends. CDR3 size: 14 residues. CDR3 sequence: CASSLPGEYQPQHF. The CDR3 coding sequence is TGTGCCAGCAGCTTACCCGGGGAGTATCAGCCCCAGCATTTT.

In DNA, the CDR3 is TGTGCCGGCAAAGACGGAGACAATGAGCAGTTCTTC. Its translation is CAGKDGDNEQFF. This rearrangement joins TRBV28 to TRBJ2-1; no clear D gene. The CDR3 loop spans 12 amino acids. V was cut by 11 bases and J by 5 bases, with 13 bases left in between. Germline CDR1 and CDR2: MDHEN and SYDVKM.

The rearrangement uses TRBV4-1 and TRBJ2-7; D is uncertain. Germline-derived CDR1 and CDR2 are MGHRA and YSYEKL. The CDR3 is 15 amino acids. Between the trimmed V and J ends, which lost 4 bases and 4 bases, there was a span of 17 bases. The CDR3 loop is CASSPLEAKPYEQYF. CDR3 in DNA: TGCGCCAGCAGCCCCCTAGAGGCTAAGCCTTACGAGCAGTACTTC.

This clone was observed a handful of times. The CDR3 sequence is CASSLSAGNEQYF. CDR3 DNA: TGTGCCAGCAGTTTATCTGCCGGGAACGAGCAGTACTTC. The V call is TRBV27, the J call TRBJ2-7; a possible D gene is TRBD2 (5 bases). Trimming stripped 0 bases from V and 5 bases from J, with 8 bases between. Germline V gene sequence: CDR1 MNHEY, CDR2 SMNVEV (reference sequence). This CDR3 has 13 residues.

The chain combines TRBV18 with TRBJ2-5; a weak D match, TRBD2 (5 bases). Trimming left V 5 bases short and J 5 bases short, with 18 bases between. This CDR3 comprises 15 residues. Per the germline V gene, CDR1 is KGHSH and CDR2 is LQKENI. The CDR3 region is CASSTSSRGRETQYF. As DNA, the CDR3 is TGTGCCAGCTCAACATCCTCGAGAGGGCGGGAGACCCAGTACTTC. Full variable domain (missing parts from reference TRBV18 and TRBJ2-5): NAGVMQNPRHLVRRRGQEARLRCSPMKGHSHVYWYRQLPEEGLKFMVYLQKENIIDESGMPKERFSAEFPKEGPSILRIQQVVRGDSAAYFCASSTSSRGRETQYFGPGTRLLVL.

The rearrangement joins TRBV15 to TRBJ2-3; 7 bases match TRBD1. The CDR3 loop spans 14 amino acids. Germline lookup yields CDR1 LNHNV and CDR2 YYDKDF (reference sequence). J lost 4 bases, V lost 3 bases, and 4 bases had no gene match. This CDR3 is CATSREGGADTQYF. The CDR3 region has the DNA TGTGCCACCAGCAGGGAAGGGGGCGCAGATACGCAGTATTTT.

This rearrangement joins TRBV15 to TRBJ1-5; D unclear. The V end lost 0 bases, the J end lost 10 bases, and 16 bases lay between the germline ends. CDR3 length equals 15 residues. Germline V gene data show CDR1 as LNHNV and CDR2 as YYDKDF (reference sequence). The CDR3 loop is CATSRDRALGEPQHF. CDR3 nucleotide sequence: TGTGCCACCAGCAGAGATCGGGCGCTCGGGGAACCCCAGCATTTT.

The chain joins TRBV6-4 to TRBJ2-3, with a weak D call TRBD2 (5 bases). Germline CDR1 is MRHNA and CDR2 is SNTAGT. CDR3 length: 14 amino acids. Deletions cut 2 bases from V and 0 bases from J, with 6 bases between. CDR3 sequence reads: CASSDGGSTDTQYF. CDR3 coding DNA: TGTGCCAGCAGTGACGGCGGGAGCACAGATACGCAGTATTTT.

V and J are TRBV11-2 and TRBJ2-7; no clear D. Germline assignment: CDR1 SGHAT and CDR2 FQNNGV. The CDR3 runs 15 residues. V dropped 0 bases and J dropped 6 bases, with 15 bases sitting between them. For the CDR3, the DNA is TGTGCCAGCAGCTTAGATATGGGCCGATTTGCCGAGCAGTACTTC. Translating it yields CASSLDMGRFAEQYF. Combining the CDR3 with reference TRBV11-2 and TRBJ2-7 gives the whole variable domain EAGVAQSPRYKIIEKRQSVAFWCNPISGHATLYWYQQILGQGPKLLIQFQNNGVVDDSQLPKDRFSAERLKGVDSTLKIQPAKLEDSAVYLCASSLDMGRFAEQYFGPGTRLTVT.